This T cell receptor (beta chain) is from a study of T cell repertoires in cytomegalovirus infection. Whole-study context: HLA-B-restricted CMV epitopes that are well studied, plus recently identified HLA-C-restricted ones, were used by the study. TCR beta signatures that were public indicated CMV infection and matching HLA type.

Study outcomes and limitations: Cumulative public TCR beta family frequency identified CMV carriers with the relevant HLA. Dominating the ex vivo response were TCR beta clonotypes that were CMV-specific and HLA-C-restricted.

Points on this clonotype: Its antigen is currently unknown.

TCRdb re-called the reads with MiXCR, one entry per CDR3 protein. This table holds roughly 120,000 distinct CDR3 sequences, roughly 32% found once. This CDR3 comprises 17 residues. Germline-derived CDR1 and CDR2 are ENHRY and SYGVKD. V lost 3 bases and J lost 7, with 22 bases in between. Sample: CD8+ T cells from cultured PBMCs, taken from culture after CMV antigen stimulation. The TCR sequence derives from a human donor in good health (CMV status not recorded). Some clones in this sample may be carry-over from other donors' samples. This chain links TRBV10-3 with TRBJ2-1, with D perhaps TRBD2 (7 bases). The CDR3 sequence: CAISDPLSSGGANEQFF. The CDR3 DNA reads TGTGCCATCAGTGATCCCCTCTCAAGTGGGGGGGCGAATGAGCAGTTCTTC.